This T cell receptor (beta chain) was obtained from a study of beta chain features in type 1 diabetes. The trim removed 3 bases at V and 2 bases at J, leaving 4 bases unmatched. The CDR3 loop spans 14 amino acids. Germline CDR1 ENHRY, CDR2 SYGVKD. This clone was seen a few times. Reverse transcription of all isolated RNA meant that expressed TCRB transcripts were sequenced. TCRdb's copy holds only in-frame clones and misses some; the assay was immunoSEQ multiplex PCR. Of around 430,000 clones in the sample, approximately 30% were seen once. Each sorted fraction was over 95% pure. The chain is built from TRBV10-3 and TRBJ2-7, with 7 bases matching TRBD1. Sequenced material: naive CD4+ T cells from blood. The sequence was collected from a young man in good health. The CDR3 is CAISDVGQTYEQYF. The CDR3 coding sequence is TGTGCCATCAGTGATGTGGGACAGACCTACGAGCAGTACTTC.